Each of the 8 T cell receptor beta chains below was sequenced from the same sample in a study of T cells in localized non-small cell lung cancer. Sequencing used immunoSEQ multiplex PCR; TCRdb keeps in-frame clones, though not all of them. This sample has about 52,000 clones; 75% to 90% occur once, and the top ten carry approximately 20%. The sample here was peripheral blood, taken before any cancer treatment. Source of these receptors: a male donor aged 60 or over with stage III squamous cell lung carcinoma.

The chain recombines TRBV5-1 with TRBJ1-6; 8 bases are a match to TRBD1. CDR1 and CDR2 (germline): SGHRS, YFSETQ. CDR3 length equals 17 residues. The V and J ends lost 4 bases and 10 bases, in that order; junction bases with no gene match: 16. The CDR3 is CASSPLGQGLRGSPLHF. The CDR3 nucleotides read TGCGCCAGCAGCCCTCTCGGACAGGGACTAAGGGGGTCACCCCTCCACTTT.

V and J are TRBV2 and TRBJ2-3; D is ambiguous. The CDR3 runs to 15 residues. Per germline, CDR1 SNHLY and CDR2 FYNNEI. V lost 5 bases to trimming and J lost 1 base, with 13 bases between them. CDR3 nucleotide sequence: TGTGCCAGCAGTCGTGGGAACGTCGGCACAGATACGCAGTATTTT. This codes for CASSRGNVGTDTQYF. The complete variable domain, with remaining parts taken from reference TRBV2 and TRBJ2-3, reads EPEVTQTPSHQVTQMGQEVILRCVPISNHLYFYWYRQILGQKVEFLVSFYNNEISEKSEIFDDQFSVERPDGSNFTLKIRSTKLEDSAMYFCASSRGNVGTDTQYFGPGTRLTVL.

J is TRBJ2-7 and V is TRBV5-1; D might be TRBD2 (6 bases). Germline V gene sequence: CDR1 SGHRS, CDR2 YFSETQ. Trimming left V 0 bases short and J 6 bases short, with 19 bases between. This CDR3 region has 16 residues. The CDR3 DNA reads as TGCGCCAGCAGCTTGGTTCGACAGACTAGGCTTGGCGAGCAGTACTTC. Amino acids: CASSLVRQTRLGEQYF.

In DNA form, the CDR3 reads TGTGCCAGCAGCCAAGAAAATGGCGGGAGCTCCTACGAGCAGTACTTC. Translated, it gives CASSQENGGSSYEQYF. The V gene is TRBV4-2, the J gene TRBJ2-7; TRBD2 agrees at 7 bases. The CDR3 extends over 16 amino acids. The trim removed 0 bases at V and 0 bases at J, leaving 5 bases unmatched. The germline V gene has CDR1 LGHNA and CDR2 YNFKEQ.

V usage is TRBV15 and J usage is TRBJ2-7; D is unclear. V lost 0 bases, J lost 12 bases, and 15 bases lay in between. Looked up from germline, CDR1 is LNHNV and CDR2 is YYDKDF (reference sequence). The CDR3 runs to 13 residues. Here the CDR3 DNA reads TGTGCCACCAGCAGAGATTCCCGAGACAAGGGGTACTTC. Translated: CATSRDSRDKGYF.

The chain uses TRBV18 and TRBJ2-7; 7 positions match TRBD1. The CDR3 has 12 residues. Unmatched junction bases numbered 5, after V lost 6 bases and J lost 6 bases. Germline-derived CDR1 and CDR2 are KGHSH and LQKENI. DNA of the CDR3: TGTGCCAGCTCGACTAACAGGGGCGAGCAGTACTTC. Translating gives CASSTNRGEQYF.

This clone was counted a single time. The chain has TRBV2 and TRBJ1-1, with a weak D call TRBD1 (6 bases). V lost 3 bases and J 3 bases, leaving 8 bases between the germline ends. This CDR3 is 13 amino acids long. CDR1 and CDR2 (germline): SNHLY, FYNNEI. This CDR3 reads CASSDQGYTEAFF. As DNA, the CDR3 is TGTGCCAGCAGTGACCAGGGGTACACTGAAGCTTTCTTT.

The chain is built from TRBV6-5 and TRBJ1-2; 8 bases align to TRBD1. Unmatched junction bases numbered 9, after V lost 2 bases and J lost 4 bases. CDR1 and CDR2 from the germline V gene are MNHEY and SVGAGI. The CDR3 is 16 residues long. The chain's CDR3 is CASSYAGRGRSYGYTF. The CDR3 DNA sequence: TGTGCCAGCAGTTACGCGGGCAGGGGGCGAAGCTATGGCTACACCTTC.